The T cell receptor beta chain described here comes from a study of human T cells and chemical hapten exposure. TCRdb called the RACE reads again in MiXCR, with one record for every CDR3 protein. The table shows approximately 370,000 distinct CDR3 sequences, with about 5% occurring only once. Sample time point: pre-sensitization, week 0. The sample's treatment: therapeutic diphenylcyclopropenone sensitization with weekly scalp DPC. Germline V gene sequence: CDR1 SGHRS, CDR2 YFSETQ. The CDR3 covers 15 residues. J was trimmed by 0 bases and V by 3 bases; bases with no gene match: 4. The TCR sequence derives from a woman between 18 and 29 years old with alopecia areata. Some clones in this sample may be carry-over from other donors' samples. Sample: whole blood, taken in connection with sensitization to the hapten diphenylcyclopropenone (DPC). The chain links TRBV5-1 to TRBJ2-3; 7 bases match TRBD1. The CDR3 is CASSSYRGSTDTQYF. DNA for the CDR3: TGCGCCAGCAGCTCTTACAGGGGAAGCACAGATACGCAGTATTTT.